The 27 T cell receptor beta chains presented below share a single source sample, sequenced in a study of blood T cell repertoires in COVID-19. Repertoires were generated with immunoSEQ multiplex PCR, while TCRdb's copy carries only in-frame clones and drops some. The sample carries about 87,000 clones, about 83% recorded once. Specimen: peripheral blood. These receptors were collected from a woman in her 70s with acute or convalescent COVID-19.

In its sample, this clone was seen a few times. V and J are TRBV18 and TRBJ1-6; 12 bases are a match to TRBD1. The CDR3 length is 16 residues. The germline V gene has CDR1 KGHSH and CDR2 LQKENI. The V gene end was trimmed by 3 bases and the J gene end by 9 bases; junction bases not matched to a gene: 6. CDR3 loop: CASSPLGQGAGSPLHF. Here the CDR3 DNA reads TGTGCCAGCTCACCGTTGGGACAGGGGGCGGGTTCACCCCTCCACTTT.

The chain is built from TRBV29-1 and TRBJ2-2; tentatively, D is TRBD1 (6 bases). Trimming removed 3 bases from V and 6 bases from J, with 14 bases in between. CDR1 and CDR2 from the germline V gene are SQVTM and ANQGSEA. There are 14 residues in the CDR3. The CDR3 nucleotides are TGCAGCGTTGACACAGGGTCTCAGGCCGGGGAGCTGTTTTTT. Translating gives CSVDTGSQAGELFF.

The chain couples TRBV7-2 to TRBJ2-1; 8 bases line up with TRBD2. Germline CDR1 SGHTA, CDR2 FQGNSA. This CDR3 contains 17 residues. Losses at the gene ends were 5 bases for V and 3 bases for J; bases not matched to a gene: 12. The CDR3 DNA sequence: TGTGCCAGCAGCATTCACGGGGGGGCCGTAGGCTACAATGAGCAGTTCTTC. Protein sequence: CASSIHGGAVGYNEQFF.

V and J are TRBV2 and TRBJ2-3; 9 bases fit TRBD2. Germline V lookup: CDR1 SNHLY, CDR2 FYNNEI. V was pared by 5 bases and J by 2 bases, with 14 bases of the junction left unmatched. This CDR3 is built from 18 residues. This CDR3 reads CASSQGTSGWASTDTQYF. The CDR3 DNA reads as TGTGCCAGCAGTCAGGGAACTAGCGGGTGGGCCTCCACAGATACGCAGTATTTT.

The chain carries TRBV5-4 and TRBJ1-6, with D perhaps matching TRBD1 (6 bases). The CDR3 has 15 residues. Trimming pared 4 bases from V and 5 bases from J, leaving 13 bases between. The germline V gene has CDR1 SGHNT and CDR2 YYREEE (reference sequence). The CDR3 protein is CASSQDRPNNSPLHF. The CDR3 nucleotides read TGTGCCAGCAGCCAGGACAGACCCAATAATTCACCCCTCCACTTT.

The genes are TRBV28 and TRBJ1-2; 8 nucleotides align to TRBD1. V was clipped by 4 bases and J by 7 bases; unmatched bases: 5. Germline V gene lookup returns CDR1 MDHEN and CDR2 SYDVKM. The CDR3 totals 13 residues. The CDR3 coding sequence is TGTGCCAGCAGTTCACAGGGGGAACGTGGCTACACCTTC. This codes for CASSSQGERGYTF.

V is TRBV3-1 (or the pseudogene TRBV3-2) and J is TRBJ2-1; 7 bases map to TRBD1. With V trimmed by 5 bases and J by 4 bases, 5 bases remained unmatched. Germline CDR1 and CDR2: LGHDT and YNNKEL (reference sequence). CDR3 length equals 14 residues. The CDR3 bases are TGTGCCAGCAGCTCCTTGACAGGGTACAATGAGCAGTTCTTC. Its translation is CASSSLTGYNEQFF.

J is TRBJ1-2 and V is TRBV6-5; 7 positions match TRBD1. CDR1 is MNHEY, CDR2 SVGAGI, per germline. Losses at the gene ends were 4 bases for V and 7 bases for J; bases not matched to a gene: 9. The CDR3 has 14 residues. The CDR3 reads CASSLQGSIGGYTF. In DNA, the CDR3 is TGTGCCAGCAGTTTACAGGGGTCAATAGGTGGCTACACCTTC.

This chain links TRBV6-5 with TRBJ1-4, with D possibly matching TRBD1 (5 bases). The germline V gene has CDR1 MNHEY and CDR2 SVGAGI. The CDR3 is 15 amino acids. The ends were cut back, 7 bases at V and 2 bases at J, with 14 bases in the middle. The DNA of the CDR3 is TGTGCCAGCATCCTGGGGGGGTTGACTAATGAAAAACTGTTTTTT. The encoded protein is CASILGGLTNEKLFF.

The chain combines TRBV29-1 with TRBJ1-3; 7 positions match TRBD1. The length of the CDR3 is 13 residues. The V segment lost 2 bases and the J segment 8 bases; nucleotides outside the gene matches: 6. Germline CDR1 is SQVTM and CDR2 is ANQGSEA. The CDR3 sequence: CSVENRRGDTIYF. In DNA, the CDR3 is TGCAGCGTTGAAAACCGCAGGGGGGACACCATATATTTT.

The chain employs TRBV19 and TRBJ1-2; TRBD1 is a possible D gene (5 bases). The CDR3 consists of 14 residues. Trimming shortened V by 7 bases and J by 1 base, and 13 bases separated the two germline ends. Per germline, CDR1 LNHDA and CDR2 SQIVND (reference sequence). The CDR3: CASNLGDYNYGYTF. The DNA for the CDR3 is TGTGCCAGTAACCTAGGGGACTATAACTATGGCTACACCTTC. The variable domain in full, with the rest retrieved from reference TRBV19 and TRBJ1-2, is DGGITQSPKYLFRKEGQNVTLSCEQNLNHDAMYWYRQDPGQGLRLIYYSQIVNDFQKGDIAEGYSVSREKKESFPLTVTSAQKNPTAFYLCASNLGDYNYGYTFGSGTRLTVV.

This clone was recorded at least ten times. This chain links TRBV19 with TRBJ1-2; 8 bases match TRBD1. The CDR3 contains 14 residues. Germline-derived CDR1 and CDR2 are LNHDA and SQIVND (reference sequence). The V gene end was trimmed by 5 bases and the J gene end by 3 bases; junction bases not matched to a gene: 5. DNA for the CDR3: TGTGCCAGTAGTGACAGGGGTGCCCACTATGGCTACACCTTC. Encoded protein: CASSDRGAHYGYTF.

This clone turned up a few times. The chain recombines TRBV30 with TRBJ1-2; 8 bases match TRBD1. The CDR3 runs to 15 residues. Unmatched junction bases numbered 11, after V lost 4 bases and J lost 4 bases. Germline loops: CDR1 GTSNPN, CDR2 SVGIG (reference sequence). The CDR3 nucleotides are TGTGCCTGGATACCGTTAGGACAGGGTGGCTATGGCTACACCTTC. It is translated as CAWIPLGQGGYGYTF.

The V and J genes are TRBV7-9 and TRBJ2-3; D perhaps matches TRBD2 (5 bases). This CDR3 is 17 amino acids long. Germline V gene data show CDR1 as SEHNR and CDR2 as FQNEAQ (reference sequence). V dropped 4 bases and J dropped 1 base, with 18 bases sitting between them. This CDR3 is CASSSRDSALRTDTQYF. CDR3 bases: TGTGCCAGCAGCTCGAGGGATAGCGCCCTACGCACAGATACGCAGTATTTT. The full variable domain, rest sourced from reference TRBV7-9 and TRBJ2-3, is DTGVSQNPRHKITKRGQNVTFRCDPISEHNRLYWYRQTLGQGPEFLTYFQNEAQLEKSRLLSDRFSAERPKGSFSTLEIQRTEQGDSAMYLCASSSRDSALRTDTQYFGPGTRLTVL.

This clone was observed a handful of times. The chain combines TRBV11-2 with TRBJ1-2; 10 bases are a match to TRBD1. CDR3 length equals 14 residues. The germline V gene encodes CDR1 SGHAT and CDR2 FQNNGV. After removal of 3 bases from V and 7 bases from J, the junction contained 5 bases not matched to a gene. In DNA form, the CDR3 reads TGTGCCAGCAGCTTGGACAGGGGGGAGGGTGGCTACACCTTC. Its translation: CASSLDRGEGGYTF. The full variable domain, completed using reference TRBV11-2 and TRBJ1-2, is EAGVAQSPRYKIIEKRQSVAFWCNPISGHATLYWYQQILGQGPKLLIQFQNNGVVDDSQLPKDRFSAERLKGVDSTLKIQPAKLEDSAVYLCASSLDRGEGGYTFGSGTRLTVV.

The CDR3 region has the DNA TGTGCCAGTAGTATCCGGACAGGGGGAAATTACGAGCAGTACTTC. Translated, it gives CASSIRTGGNYEQYF. The genes are TRBV19 and TRBJ2-7; 10 nucleotides line up with TRBD1. The CDR3 is 15 amino acids. Germline loops: CDR1 LNHDA, CDR2 SQIVND (reference sequence). The trim removed 3 bases at V and 4 bases at J, leaving 6 bases unmatched.

The rearrangement links TRBV28 to TRBJ1-5, with D possibly matching TRBD1 (6 bases). The ends were cut back, 4 bases at V and 6 bases at J, with 22 bases in the middle. Per the germline V gene, CDR1 is MDHEN and CDR2 is SYDVKM. The CDR3 runs to 17 residues. The CDR3 DNA is TGTGCCAGCAGTTCTCCCCCCCGTCAGGGGATGGGTCAGCCCCAGCATTTT. Amino acids: CASSSPPRQGMGQPQHF.

The DNA of the CDR3 is TGCGCCAGCTGCGAACAGGGAAGAGGGAACACTGAAGCTTTCTTT. Residues: CASCEQGRGNTEAFF. This chain uses TRBV5-1 with TRBJ1-1; D is perhaps TRBD1 (6 bases). Trimming removed 7 bases from V and 1 base from J, with 17 bases in between. CDR3 length: 15 residues. Germline V gene data show CDR1 as SGHRS and CDR2 as YFSETQ.

This chain connects TRBV27 to TRBJ1-3, with D unresolved. CDR3 length: 13 residues. Germline loops: CDR1 MNHEY, CDR2 SMNVEV (reference sequence). Trimming cost V 5 bases and J 0 bases, with 5 bases left between them. The CDR3 DNA follows: TGTGCCAGCAGTCCTTACTCTGGAAACACCATATATTTT. Translating it yields CASSPYSGNTIYF.

This clone has a single count. J is TRBJ1-2 and V is TRBV13; TRBD1 agrees at 11 bases. CDR3 length equals 15 residues. Germline CDR1 is PRHDT and CDR2 is FYEKMQ (reference sequence). With V trimmed by 2 bases and J by 8 bases, 7 bases remained unmatched. Here the CDR3 DNA reads TGTGCCAGCAGCTTAAGAGGACAGGGGGCGCCCGGCTACACCTTC. Protein product: CASSLRGQGAPGYTF.

J is TRBJ1-1 and V is TRBV4-1, with 10 bases lining up with TRBD1. This CDR3 comprises 16 residues. Germline V gene data show CDR1 as MGHRA and CDR2 as YSYEKL. Germline trimming cut 4 bases from V and 4 bases from J; bases unmatched to any gene: 9. This chain's CDR3 is CASSRDRGEYGTEAFF. Written as DNA, the CDR3 is TGCGCCAGCAGCCGGGACAGGGGTGAGTACGGCACTGAAGCTTTCTTT.

The chain has TRBV29-1 and TRBJ1-4; D may be TRBD1 (6 bases). This CDR3 region has 14 residues. Germline V CDR1 and CDR2: SQVTM, ANQGSEA. Trimming cost V 0 bases and J 7 bases, with 12 bases left between them. This CDR3 reads CSVEDTGRGEKLFF. The CDR3 region has the DNA TGCAGCGTTGAAGACACAGGGAGGGGTGAAAAACTGTTTTTT.

This clone was detected only a few times. The V and J genes are TRBV11-3 and TRBJ2-2; 7 bases map to TRBD1. Looked up from germline, CDR1 is SGHNT and CDR2 is YENEEA. The J segment lost 4 bases and the V segment lost 4 bases, leaving 9 bases of the junction unmatched. The CDR3 totals 16 residues. The CDR3 coding sequence is TGTGCCAGCAGCTATTCCGGGACAGTAGCCACCGGGGAGCTGTTTTTT. It yields the protein CASSYSGTVATGELFF.

The count of this clone is one. The rearrangement joins TRBV5-3 to TRBJ2-2, with TRBD1 identical over 8 bases. TRBV5-3 is annotated as an ORF whose role is uncertain. This CDR3 region has 13 residues. Trimming at V came to 7 bases and at J to 4 bases, leaving 3 bases not matched to a gene. CDR3 sequence: CARQGAGTGELFF. The CDR3 coding sequence is TGTGCCAGACAGGGGGCAGGCACCGGGGAGCTGTTTTTT.

This chain uses TRBV6-5 with TRBJ1-1; D gene ambiguous. In germline, CDR1 is MNHEY, CDR2 SVGAGI. The CDR3 is 14 residues long. V lost 5 bases, J lost 1 base, and 11 bases lay in between. The CDR3 protein is CASSTDFWNTEAFF. The CDR3 DNA is TGTGCCAGCAGTACGGACTTCTGGAACACTGAAGCTTTCTTT.

CDR3 sequence: CASSRTSNEKLFF. The CDR3 DNA reads as TGTGCCAGTAGCCGGACAAGTAATGAAAAACTGTTTTTT. The chain carries TRBV19 and TRBJ1-4; a possible D gene is TRBD1 (5 bases). The germline gives CDR1 LNHDA, CDR2 SQIVND (reference sequence). The length of the CDR3 is 13 residues. Deletions cut 6 bases from V and 4 bases from J, with 9 bases between.

The chain recombines TRBV11-3 with TRBJ1-6; 8 bases agree with TRBD1. The CDR3 is 15 amino acids. Trimming took 6 bases from V and 8 from J; bases not matched to a gene: 9. The germline CDR1 and CDR2 sequences are SGHNT and YENEEA. As DNA, the CDR3 is TGTGCCAGCAGTCCCCAGGGGGCCATGGATTCACCCCTCCACTTT. Translation: CASSPQGAMDSPLHF.